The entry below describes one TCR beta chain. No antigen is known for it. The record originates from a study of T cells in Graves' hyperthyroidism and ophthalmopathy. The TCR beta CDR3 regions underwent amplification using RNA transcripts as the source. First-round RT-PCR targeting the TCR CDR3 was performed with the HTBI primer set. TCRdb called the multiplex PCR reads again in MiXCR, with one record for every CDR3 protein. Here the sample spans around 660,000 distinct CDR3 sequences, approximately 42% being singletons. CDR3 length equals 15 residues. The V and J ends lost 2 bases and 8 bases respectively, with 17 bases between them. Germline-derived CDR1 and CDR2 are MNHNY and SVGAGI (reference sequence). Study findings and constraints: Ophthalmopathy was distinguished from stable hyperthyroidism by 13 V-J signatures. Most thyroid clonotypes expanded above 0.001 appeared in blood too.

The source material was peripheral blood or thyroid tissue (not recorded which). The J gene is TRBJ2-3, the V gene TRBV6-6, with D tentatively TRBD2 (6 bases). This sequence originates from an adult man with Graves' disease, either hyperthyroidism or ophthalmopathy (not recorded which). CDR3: CASSYGRQGGATQYF. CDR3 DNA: TGTGCCAGCAGTTACGGGAGGCAGGGCGGGGCTACGCAGTATTTT.